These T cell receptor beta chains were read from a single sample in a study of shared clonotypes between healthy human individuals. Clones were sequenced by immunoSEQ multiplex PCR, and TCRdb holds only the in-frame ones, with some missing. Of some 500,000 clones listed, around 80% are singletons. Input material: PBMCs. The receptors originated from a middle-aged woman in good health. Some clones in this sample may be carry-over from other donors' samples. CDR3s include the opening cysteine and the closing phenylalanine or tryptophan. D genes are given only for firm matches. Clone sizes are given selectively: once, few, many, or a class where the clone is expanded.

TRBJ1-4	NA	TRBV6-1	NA	CASSDEKLFF	TGTGCCAGCAGTGATGAAAAACTGTTTTTT
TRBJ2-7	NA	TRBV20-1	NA	CSASAFYEQYF	TGCAGTGCTAGCGCATTCTACGAGCAGTACTTC
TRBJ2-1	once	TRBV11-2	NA	CASKSGSYNEQFF	TGTGCCAGCAAGAGTGGGTCCTACAATGAGCAGTTCTTC
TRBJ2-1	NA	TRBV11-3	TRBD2	CASSATSGSHNEQFF	TGTGCCAGCAGCGCGACTAGCGGGAGCCACAATGAGCAGTTCTTC
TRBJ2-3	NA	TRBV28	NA	CASSRYTDTQYF	TGTGCCAGCAGCCGATACACAGATACGCAGTATTTT
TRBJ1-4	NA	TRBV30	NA	CAWRGPPNEKLFF	TGTGCCTGGAGGGGACCTCCTAATGAAAAACTGTTTTTT
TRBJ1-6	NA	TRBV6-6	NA	CASSYSNRNSPLHF	TGTGCCAGCAGTTACTCGAACCGTAATTCACCCCTCCACTTT
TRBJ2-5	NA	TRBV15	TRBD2	CATSRPPRGGRVKETQYF	TGTGCCACCAGCAGACCCCCTCGGGGCGGGAGAGTCAAAGAGACCCAGTACTTC
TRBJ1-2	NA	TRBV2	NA	CASSETKANYGYTF	TGTGCCAGCAGTGAAACGAAGGCTAACTATGGCTACACCTTC
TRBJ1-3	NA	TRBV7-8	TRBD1	CASSLAPDRGGTIYF	TGTGCCAGCAGCTTAGCCCCTGACAGGGGAGGCACCATATATTTT
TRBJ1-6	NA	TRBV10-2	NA	CASSASNIGASPLHF	TGCGCCAGCAGTGCTTCAAACATAGGTGCCTCACCCCTCCACTTT
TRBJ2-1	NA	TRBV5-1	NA	CASSLRHFSYNEQFF	TGCGCCAGCAGCTTGCGGCACTTCTCCTACAATGAGCAGTTCTTC
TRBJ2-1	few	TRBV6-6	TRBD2	CASSLERETYNEQFF	TGTGCCAGCAGTCTCGAGCGGGAAACCTACAATGAGCAGTTCTTC
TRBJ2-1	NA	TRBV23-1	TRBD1	CASRRPDRGLYNEQFF	TGCGCCAGCAGACGACCAGACAGGGGGCTCTACAATGAGCAGTTCTTC
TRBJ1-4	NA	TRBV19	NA	CASSIRPTATNEKLFF	TGTGCCAGTAGTATAAGGCCCACAGCAACTAATGAAAAACTGTTTTTT
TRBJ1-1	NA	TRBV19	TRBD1	CASSGYTGQGNTEAFF	TGTGCCAGTAGTGGCTACACGGGACAGGGGAACACTGAAGCTTTCTTT
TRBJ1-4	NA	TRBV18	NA	CASSPTRGTNEKLFF	TGTGCCAGCTCACCCACCCGAGGAACTAATGAAAAACTGTTTTTT
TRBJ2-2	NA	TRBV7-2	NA	CASSLVPPGELFF	TGTGCCAGCAGCTTAGTTCCGCCCGGGGAGCTGTTTTTT
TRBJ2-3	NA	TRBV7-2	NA	CASSPDRRDTQYF	TGTGCCAGCAGCCCGGACCGACGGGATACGCAGTATTTT
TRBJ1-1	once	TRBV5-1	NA	CASSLEAGRGTEAFF	TGCGCCAGCAGCTTGGAAGCCGGGAGGGGCACTGAAGCTTTCTTT
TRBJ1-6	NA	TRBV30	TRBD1	CAWSQGARDNSPLHF	TGTGCCTGGAGTCAGGGGGCGAGAGATAATTCACCCCTCCACTTT
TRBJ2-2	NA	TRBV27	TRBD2	CASSITSAGELFF	TGTGCCAGCAGTATAACTAGCGCCGGGGAGCTGTTTTTT
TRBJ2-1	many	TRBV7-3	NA	CASSTLAGTHYNEQFF	TGTGCCAGCAGCACCCTCGCCGGGACACACTACAATGAGCAGTTCTTC
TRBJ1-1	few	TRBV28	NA	CASSLGGRWDTEAFF	TGTGCCAGCAGTTTAGGGGGCAGGTGGGACACTGAAGCTTTCTTT
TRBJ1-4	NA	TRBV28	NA	CASSGDQRYEKLFF	TGTGCCAGCAGCGGGGACCAACGATATGAAAAACTGTTTTTT
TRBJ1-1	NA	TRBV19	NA	CASSILDGAAEAFF	TGTGCCAGTAGTATTCTGGATGGGGCCGCTGAAGCTTTCTTT
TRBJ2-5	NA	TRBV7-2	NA	CASSRRGEETQYF	TGTGCCAGCAGCCGGCGGGGAGAAGAGACCCAGTACTTC
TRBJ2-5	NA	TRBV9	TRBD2	CASSVGLAGPRDETQYF	TGTGCCAGCAGCGTAGGGTTAGCGGGGCCGCGTGACGAGACCCAGTACTTC
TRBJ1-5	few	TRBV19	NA	CARGQGFSNQPQHF	TGTGCCAGGGGTCAGGGGTTTAGCAATCAGCCCCAGCATTTT
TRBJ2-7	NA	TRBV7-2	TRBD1	CASSLRGRDRVSYEQYF	TGTGCCAGCAGCTTAAGGGGCCGGGACAGGGTCTCCTACGAGCAGTACTTC
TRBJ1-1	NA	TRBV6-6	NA	CASSLATEAFF	TGTGCCAGCAGCCTTGCTACGGAAGCTTTCTTT
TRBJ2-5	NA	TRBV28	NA	CASSYRGGTQYF	TGTGCCAGCAGTTACAGGGGGGGGACCCAGTACTTC
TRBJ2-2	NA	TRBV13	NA	CASSLRGTGELFF	TGTGCCAGCAGCTTACGGGGCACCGGGGAGCTGTTTTTT
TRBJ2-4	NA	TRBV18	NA	CASSPGGVYGKNIQYF	TGTGCCAGCTCACCAGGCGGGGTGTATGGCAAAAACATTCAGTACTTC
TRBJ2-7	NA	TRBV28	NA	CASSLLDRMQQYF	TGTGCCAGCAGTTTATTAGACAGGATGCAGCAGTACTTC
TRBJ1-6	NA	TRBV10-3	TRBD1	CAISESTGGFISPLHF	TGTGCCATCAGTGAGTCGACAGGGGGCTTTATTTCACCCCTCCACTTT
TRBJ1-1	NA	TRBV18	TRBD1	CASSPSQGAGEAFF	TGTGCCAGCTCACCTTCACAGGGGGCGGGTGAAGCTTTCTTT
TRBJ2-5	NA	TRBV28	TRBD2	CATHGGGSETQYF	TGTGCCACCCACGGGGGGGGCTCAGAGACCCAGTACTTC
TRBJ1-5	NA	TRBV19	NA	CASSIQSNQPQHF	TGTGCCAGTAGTATACAGAGCAATCAGCCCCAGCATTTT
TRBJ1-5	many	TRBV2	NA	CASSPQGSNQPQHF	TGTGCCAGCAGTCCTCAGGGTAGCAATCAGCCCCAGCATTTT
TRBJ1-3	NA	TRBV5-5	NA	CASTRDNGVDTIYF	TGTGCCAGCACCCGGGACAATGGAGTTGACACCATATATTTT
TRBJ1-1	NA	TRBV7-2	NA	CASSQTGGFYYTEAFF	TGTGCCAGCAGCCAAACCGGAGGTTTCTATTACACTGAAGCTTTCTTT
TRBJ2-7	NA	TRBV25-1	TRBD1	CATISGQGRWYEQYF	TGTGCCACCATTTCGGGACAGGGGCGATGGTACGAGCAGTACTTC
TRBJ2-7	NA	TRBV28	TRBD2	CASSFPSSGSREQYF	TGTGCCAGCAGTTTTCCGTCTAGCGGGAGTAGGGAGCAGTACTTC
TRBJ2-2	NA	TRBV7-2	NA	CASSLVGNTGELFF	TGTGCCAGCAGCTTAGTAGGGAACACCGGGGAGCTGTTTTTT